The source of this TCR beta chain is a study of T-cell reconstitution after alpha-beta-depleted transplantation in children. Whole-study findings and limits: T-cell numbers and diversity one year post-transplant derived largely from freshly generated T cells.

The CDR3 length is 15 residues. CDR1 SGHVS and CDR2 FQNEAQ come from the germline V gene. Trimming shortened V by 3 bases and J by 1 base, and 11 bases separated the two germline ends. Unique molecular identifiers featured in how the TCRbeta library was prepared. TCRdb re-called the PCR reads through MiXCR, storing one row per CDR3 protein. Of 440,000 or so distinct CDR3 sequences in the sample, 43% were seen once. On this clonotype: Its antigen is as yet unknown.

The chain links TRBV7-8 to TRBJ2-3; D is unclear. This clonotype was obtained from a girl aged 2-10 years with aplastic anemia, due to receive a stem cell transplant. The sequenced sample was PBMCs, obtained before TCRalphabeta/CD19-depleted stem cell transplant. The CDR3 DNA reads TGTGCCAGCAGCTTGGCTCGGTTGGGCACAGATACGCAGTATTTT. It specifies CASSLARLGTDTQYF.